These T cell receptor beta chains were read from a single sample in a study of cytomegalovirus exposure and HLA in healthy donors. Produced via immunoSEQ multiplex PCR; TCRdb's table is partial and in-frame only. Here the sample spans some 170,000 clones, 70% to 80% being singletons. Source material: PBMCs. These receptors were obtained from a man aged 18-30 years in good health and CMV-seropositive. Each CDR3 is given with its conserved first and last residue. A D gene is named only where the DNA matches it firmly. Only some rows state a clone size, as once, few, many or a class for expanded clones.

clone_size d_call cdr3_length j_call v_call cdr3_nt cdr3_aa
NA NA 17 TRBJ1-2 TRBV12-5 TGTGCTAGTGGTAACCGGTCCGGGGGACTTGCCGGCTATGGCTACACCTTC CASGNRSGGLAGYGYTF
NA NA 15 TRBJ1-5 TRBV9 TGTGCCAGCAGCGATGGGCCTTATAGCAATCAGCCCCAGCATTTT CASSDGPYSNQPQHF
NA NA 16 TRBJ1-1 TRBV2 TGTGCCAGCAGTGCCCGACAGAGTTTTGTGAACACTGAAGCTTTCTTT CASSARQSFVNTEAFF
NA NA 15 TRBJ2-7 TRBV6-5 TGTGCCAGCAAAGAGGGGGATTCGGTCACCTACGAGCAGTACTTC CASKEGDSVTYEQYF
large NA 15 TRBJ2-1 TRBV11-3 TGTGCCAGCAGCTTAGGTTTTAGAGCCTACAATGAGCAGTTCTTC CASSLGFRAYNEQFF
NA TRBD1 17 TRBJ2-2 TRBV4-1 TGCGCCAGCAGCCAAGATCGGGGACAGGGTACCACCGGGGAGCTGTTTTTT CASSQDRGQGTTGELFF
NA TRBD2 16 TRBJ2-5 TRBV6-5 TGTGCCAGCAGTTACCCCTCTAGCGGGGGGGGTGAGACCCAGTACTTC CASSYPSSGGGETQYF
NA NA 15 TRBJ2-2 TRBV6-4 TGTGCCAGCAGTGCCTCCTCGGCGAACACCGGGGAGCTGTTTTTT CASSASSANTGELFF
NA NA 14 TRBJ1-4 TRBV6-5 TGTGCCAGCAGTTACACGCAGGGGAATGAAAAACTGTTTTTT CASSYTQGNEKLFF
NA NA 15 TRBJ2-3 TRBV5-1 TGCGCCAGCAGCTTGGAGTCAGGGGGCACAGATACGCAGTATTTT CASSLESGGTDTQYF